This entry lists 26 T cell receptor beta chains sequenced from one sample in a study of metastatic and nonmetastatic thyroid tumors. TCRdb re-analyzed the PCR reads through MiXCR. The sample has some 60,000 clones, roughly 29% seen once. Before thyroid surgery, none of the patients had received any treatment. Specimen: blood. The source of these receptors is a female donor with papillary thyroid cancer or a benign thyroid nodule (not recorded which). Some clones in this sample may be carry-over from other donors' samples.

This sequence joins TRBV9 and TRBJ2-3, with 13 bases fitting TRBD2. After removal of 5 bases from V and 4 bases from J, the junction contained 7 bases not matched to a gene. This CDR3 has 16 residues. Per the germline V gene, CDR1 is SGDLS and CDR2 is YYNGEE. The CDR3: CASSAGTSGVSDTQYF. CDR3 bases: TGTGCCAGCAGTGCAGGGACTAGCGGGGTTTCAGATACGCAGTATTTT.

The rearrangement joins TRBV19 to TRBJ2-2; possibly TRBD2 for D (5 bases). Germline V gene sequence: CDR1 LNHDA, CDR2 SQIVND (reference sequence). There are 13 residues in the CDR3. The V gene lost 7 bases and the J gene lost 6 bases, with 12 bases spanning the gap. CDR3 nucleotides: TGTGCCAGTAACATTGGAGGTGCCGGGGAGCTGTTTTTT. Encoded protein: CASNIGGAGELFF.

This clone was counted a few times. The J gene is TRBJ2-6, the V gene TRBV28; D unclear. V dropped 3 bases and J dropped 0 bases, with 9 bases sitting between them. Per germline, CDR1 MDHEN and CDR2 SYDVKM. The CDR3 runs 16 residues. Here the CDR3 reads CASSFGRTSGANVLTF. In nucleotides, the CDR3 is TGTGCCAGCAGTTTCGGCAGAACCTCTGGGGCCAACGTCCTGACTTTC.

V is TRBV20-1 and J is TRBJ2-6, with 8 nucleotides matching TRBD1. This CDR3 has 18 amino acids. CDR1 and CDR2 from the germline V gene are DFQATT and SNEGSKA (reference sequence). The trim removed 1 base at V and 1 base at J, leaving 9 bases unmatched. The CDR3 protein is CSARGAAGGESGANVLTF. Here the CDR3 DNA reads TGCAGTGCTAGAGGGGCGGCAGGGGGCGAATCTGGGGCCAACGTCCTGACTTTC.

This rearrangement joins TRBV6-1 to TRBJ2-7, with 7 positions matching TRBD1. This CDR3 region has 15 residues. Germline assignment: CDR1 MNHNS and CDR2 SASEGT. Trimming took 2 bases from V and 1 from J; bases not matched to a gene: 5. The CDR3, as DNA: TGTGCCAGCAGTGAAATTGGGACAGAATCCTACGAGCAGTACTTC. Protein product: CASSEIGTESYEQYF.

This clone was observed a few times. The chain uses TRBV20-1 and TRBJ2-2, with TRBD2 matching over 12 bases. Germline CDR1 DFQATT, CDR2 SNEGSKA (reference sequence). Losses at the gene ends were 5 bases for V and 6 bases for J; bases not matched to a gene: 7. The CDR3 consists of 15 residues. For the CDR3, the DNA is TGCAGTGCTGGTGGACTAGCGGGAAGGGCCGGGGAGCTGTTTTTT. It encodes CSAGGLAGRAGELFF.

This sequence joins TRBV9 and TRBJ2-7; D possibly corresponds to TRBD2 (5 bases). V was cut by 0 bases and J by 2 bases, with 9 bases left in between. The V gene's germline CDR1 is SGDLS and CDR2 YYNGEE. This CDR3 region has 14 residues. In nucleotides, the CDR3 is TGTGCCAGCAGCGTAGCACTAGGCCCCTACGAGCAGTACTTC. This sequence encodes CASSVALGPYEQYF.

Concerning this clone itself: A read error may account for a junction end that differs from germline. The chain links TRBV19 to TRBJ1-2; D remains ambiguous. CDR3 length: 13 amino acids. CDR1 LNHDA and CDR2 SQIVND come from the germline V gene (reference sequence). CDR3 sequence: CASTGGRNYCYTF. CDR3 in DNA: TGTGCCAGTACCGGAGGACGGAACTATTGCTACACCTTC.

This chain connects TRBV20-1 to TRBJ2-7; D perhaps matches TRBD1 (5 bases). V lost 3 bases to trimming and J lost 1 base, with 10 bases between them. This CDR3 contains 13 residues. Germline CDR1 and CDR2: DFQATT and SNEGSKA (reference sequence). The CDR3: CSARETESYEQYF. The CDR3 DNA reads TGCAGTGCTAGGGAGACAGAGTCCTACGAGCAGTACTTC.

This clone was counted ten times or more. J is TRBJ2-1 and V is TRBV29-1; unclear D gene. This CDR3 has 10 amino acids. Trimming shortened V by 7 bases and J by 8 bases, and 9 bases separated the two germline ends. CDR1 SQVTM and CDR2 ANQGSEA come from the germline V gene. The CDR3, as DNA: TGCAGCGCCACCCAGCATGAGCAGTTCTTC. It is translated as CSATQHEQFF.

The chain combines TRBV11-2 with TRBJ1-2; tentative D call: TRBD1 (6 bases). Germline assignment: CDR1 SGHAT and CDR2 FQNNGV. The CDR3 has 15 residues. V lost 0 bases and J 4 bases, leaving 12 bases between the germline ends. DNA of the CDR3: TGTGCCAGCAGCTTAGATCGGGGACAAAGCTATGGCTACACCTTC. Protein: CASSLDRGQSYGYTF.

This clone was found a few times. The rearrangement links TRBV4-3 to TRBJ1-2; D is unresolved. The V end lost 0 bases, the J end lost 5 bases, and 4 bases lay between the germline ends. Germline CDR1 reads LGHNA; CDR2 reads YSLEER. CDR3 length: 12 residues. DNA for the CDR3: TGCGCCAGCAGCCAAGATAGATATGGCTACACCTTC. Protein sequence: CASSQDRYGYTF.

Concerning this clone: One end of the junction fails to match germline, which may point to a read error. V is TRBV4-2 and J is TRBJ2-3, with D perhaps being TRBD1 or TRBD2 (5 bases each). The V gene's germline CDR1 is LGHNA and CDR2 YNFKEQ. The CDR3 covers 16 residues. CDR3 nucleotide sequence: TGTTCCAGCAGCCACGCAGCCGGGACCGACACAGATACGCAGTATTTT. Translating it yields CSSSHAAGTDTDTQYF.

CDR3 nucleotide sequence: TGTGCCAGCAGTTACCTGAAGCCTTCAAATTCACCCCTCCACTTT. This gives the protein CASSYLKPSNSPLHF. V is TRBV6-2 or TRBV6-3 and J is TRBJ1-6; D is uncertain. V shed 2 bases and J shed 7 bases, with 12 bases lying between them. The CDR3 extends over 15 amino acids. CDR1 and CDR2 (germline): MNHEY, SVGEGT.

The chain links TRBV28 to TRBJ1-5; TRBD1 might be the D (6 bases). This CDR3 contains 14 residues. The ends were cut back, 2 bases at V and 6 bases at J, with 11 bases in the middle. CDR1 and CDR2 from the germline V gene are MDHEN and SYDVKM. The CDR3 is CASSLHRVGQPQHF. As DNA, the CDR3 is TGTGCCAGCAGTTTACACAGGGTGGGTCAGCCCCAGCATTTT. Together with reference TRBV28 and TRBJ1-5, the CDR3 gives the full variable domain: DVKVTQSSRYLVKRTGEKVFLECVQDMDHENMFWYRQDPGLGLRLIYFSYDVKMKEKGDIPEGYSVSREKKERFSLILESASTNQTSMYLCASSLHRVGQPQHFGDGTRLSIL.

By sample fraction, this clone is medium-sized (0.01 to 0.1%). This rearrangement joins TRBV29-1 to TRBJ2-7; D gene uncertain. The V and J ends lost 6 bases and 5 bases respectively, with 11 bases between them. The CDR3 is made up of 11 amino acids. Germline values: CDR1 SQVTM, CDR2 ANQGSEA. Here the CDR3 DNA reads TGCAGCGTCGCGTTTTTGAACGAGCAGTACTTC. Translating gives CSVAFLNEQYF.

This clone was observed many times. The chain uses TRBV11-1 and TRBJ1-1; TRBD1 might be the D (5 bases). Germline V gene lookup returns CDR1 SGHAT and CDR2 FQDESV (reference sequence). This CDR3 comprises 16 residues. V lost 3 bases to trimming and J lost 0 bases, with 14 bases between them. The CDR3 region is CASSLGWGGMNTEAFF. The CDR3 coding sequence is TGTGCCAGCAGCTTGGGGTGGGGGGGAATGAACACTGAAGCTTTCTTT.

Comment on this clone: At one end, the junction sequence differs from germline, possibly due to a read error. The J gene is TRBJ2-3, the V gene TRBV4-2; 7 nucleotides match TRBD2. The CDR3 has 16 amino acids. Germline CDR1 reads LGHNA; CDR2 reads YNFKEQ. CDR3 loop: CASSQALAERTDTQYF. The CDR3 DNA reads TGTGCCAGCAGCCAAGCTCTAGCGGAGCGCACAGACACGCAGTATTTT.

The sample holds many counts of this clone. The chain is built from TRBV20-1 and TRBJ1-3, with D possibly matching TRBD1 (6 bases). V was trimmed by 6 bases and J by 0 bases, leaving 18 bases between them. Germline CDR1 and CDR2: DFQATT and SNEGSKA (reference sequence). This CDR3 has 16 residues. CDR3 region: CSATHPGTHSGNTIYF. The CDR3 bases are TGCAGTGCGACCCACCCCGGGACACACTCTGGAAACACCATATATTTT.

This clone showed up just a few times. The chain employs TRBV19 and TRBJ2-3; unclear D gene. Looked up from germline, CDR1 is LNHDA and CDR2 is SQIVND (reference sequence). The V gene lost 5 bases and the J gene lost 3 bases, with 6 bases spanning the gap. The CDR3 extends over 12 amino acids. CDR3 amino acids: CASSVGTDTQYF. The CDR3 DNA is TGTGCCAGTAGTGTGGGGACAGATACGCAGTATTTT.

This clone was detected a few times. This chain uses TRBV3-1 with TRBJ1-2, with a possible D match to TRBD1 (6 bases). Germline V gene lookup returns CDR1 LGHDT and CDR2 YNNKEL (reference sequence). The CDR3 has 13 residues. The germline V and J ends were trimmed by 1 base and 8 bases, with 11 bases remaining between them. The CDR3 coding sequence is TGTGCCAGCAGCCAAGTGGGGGCGGGCGGCTACACCTTC. Translating gives CASSQVGAGGYTF.

The J gene is TRBJ2-5, the V gene TRBV12-3 or TRBV12-4; no clear D gene. Deletions cut 6 bases from V and 4 bases from J, with 9 bases between. The CDR3 runs to 12 residues. This CDR3 is CASSQLRETQYF. CDR3 coding DNA: TGTGCCAGCAGCCAACTACGAGAGACCCAGTACTTC.

By frequency in the sample, this clone is medium-sized. The chain recombines TRBV20-1 with TRBJ2-7; D gene unclear. Germline V CDR1 and CDR2: DFQATT, SNEGSKA (reference sequence). The CDR3 contains 14 residues. V was shortened by 0 bases and J by 0 bases, with 9 bases between the two germline ends. CDR3 sequence reads: CSARDRTRSYEQYF. In nucleotides, the CDR3 is TGCAGTGCTAGAGATCGAACTCGCTCCTACGAGCAGTACTTC.

The chain recombines TRBV27 with TRBJ1-5; no clear D. Per the germline V gene, CDR1 is MNHEY and CDR2 is SMNVEV (reference sequence). The CDR3 is 14 amino acids. Trimming took 3 bases from V and 2 from J, leaving 8 bases between them. The CDR3 nucleotides are TGTGCCAGCAGTTTCGGGTTCGGCAATCAGCCCCAGCATTTT. It specifies CASSFGFGNQPQHF.

This clone showed up just a few times. At the DNA level, this CDR3 is encoded by other sequences in the same sample as well. This sequence joins TRBV28 and TRBJ1-1; D is perhaps TRBD1 (6 bases). This CDR3 is built from 15 residues. The germline V and J ends were trimmed by 9 bases and 11 bases, with 28 bases remaining between them. Germline V CDR1 and CDR2: MDHEN, SYDVKM. The CDR3 sequence is CASSQLARGAAVAFF. DNA of the CDR3: TGTGCCAGTAGTCAACTCGCAAGGGGGGCAGCAGTTGCTTTCTTT.

This clone was counted many times. The J gene is TRBJ1-1, the V gene TRBV9, with no clear D. Per germline, CDR1 SGDLS and CDR2 YYNGEE. The CDR3 contains 14 residues. The V end was cut by 4 bases, the J end by 1 base, with 11 bases between. This chain's CDR3 is CASSPGLGNTEAFF. CDR3 DNA: TGTGCCAGCAGCCCTGGTTTGGGGAACACTGAAGCTTTCTTT.